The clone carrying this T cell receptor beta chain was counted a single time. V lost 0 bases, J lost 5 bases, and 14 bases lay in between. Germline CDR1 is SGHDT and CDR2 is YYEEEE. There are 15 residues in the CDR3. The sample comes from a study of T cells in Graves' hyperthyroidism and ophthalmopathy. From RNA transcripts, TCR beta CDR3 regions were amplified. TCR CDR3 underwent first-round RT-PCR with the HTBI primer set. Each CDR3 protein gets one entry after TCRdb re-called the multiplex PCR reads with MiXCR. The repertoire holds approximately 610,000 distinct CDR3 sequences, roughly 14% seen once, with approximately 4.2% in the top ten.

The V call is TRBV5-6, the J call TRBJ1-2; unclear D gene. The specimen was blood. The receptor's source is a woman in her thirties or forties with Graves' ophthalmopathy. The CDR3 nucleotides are TGTGCCAGCAGCTTGGCCTTAGAGACTACTTATGGCTACACCTTC. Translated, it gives CASSLALETTYGYTF.